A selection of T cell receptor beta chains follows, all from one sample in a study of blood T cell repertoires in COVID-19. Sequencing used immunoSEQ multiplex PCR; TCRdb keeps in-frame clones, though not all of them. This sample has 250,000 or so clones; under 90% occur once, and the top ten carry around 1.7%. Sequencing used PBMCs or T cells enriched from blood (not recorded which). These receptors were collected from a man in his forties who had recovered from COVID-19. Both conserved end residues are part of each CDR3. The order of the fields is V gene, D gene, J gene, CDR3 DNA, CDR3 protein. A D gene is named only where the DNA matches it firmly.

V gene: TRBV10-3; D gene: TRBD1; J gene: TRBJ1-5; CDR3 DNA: TGTGCCATCAGTGGGTCGGGGACAGATCAGCCCCAGCATTTT; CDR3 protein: CAISGSGTDQPQHF
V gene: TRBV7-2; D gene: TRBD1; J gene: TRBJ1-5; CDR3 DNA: TGTGCCAGCAGCCCCGGGACAGGGCATCAGCCCCAGCATTTT; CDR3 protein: CASSPGTGHQPQHF
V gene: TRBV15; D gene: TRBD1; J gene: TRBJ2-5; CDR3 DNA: TGTGCCACCACCCCGGCTGGACCAGGGGGAGTAGAGACCCAGTACTTC; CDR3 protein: CATTPAGPGGVETQYF
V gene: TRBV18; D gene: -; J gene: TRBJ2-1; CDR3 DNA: TGTGCCAGCTCACCAACTAAGGACAATGAGCAGTTCTTC; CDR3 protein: CASSPTKDNEQFF
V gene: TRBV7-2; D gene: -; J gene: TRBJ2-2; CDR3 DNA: TGTGCCAGCAGCTTAGGTGGCCCCCGGGAGCTGTTTTTT; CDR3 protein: CASSLGGPRELFF
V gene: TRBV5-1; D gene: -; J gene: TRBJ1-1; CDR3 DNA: TGCGCCAGCAGTTCGCAGGGCTTGAACACTGAAGCTTTCTTT; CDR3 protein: CASSSQGLNTEAFF
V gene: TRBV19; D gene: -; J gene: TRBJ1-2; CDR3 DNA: TGTGCCAGTAGTCGAGACAGGACTAACTATGGCTACACCTTC; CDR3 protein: CASSRDRTNYGYTF
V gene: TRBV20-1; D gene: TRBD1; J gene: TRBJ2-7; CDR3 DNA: TGCAGTGCTAGTTTCTTTGAGGCGGGACAGGGTGACGAGCAGTACTTC; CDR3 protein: CSASFFEAGQGDEQYF
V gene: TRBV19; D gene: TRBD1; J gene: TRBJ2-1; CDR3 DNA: TGTGCCAGTAGAAGACAGGGGGGCAATGAGCAGTTCTTC; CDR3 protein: CASRRQGGNEQFF
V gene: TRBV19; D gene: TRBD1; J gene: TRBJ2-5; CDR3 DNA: TGTGCCAGTAGTCTGGGACAGGCCCTCCAAGAGACCCAGTACTTC; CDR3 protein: CASSLGQALQETQYF
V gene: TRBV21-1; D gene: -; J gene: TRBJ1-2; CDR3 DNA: TGTGCCAGCAGCGACTCGCCGGGACAACTGGCACGCGACACCTTC; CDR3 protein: CASSDSPGQLARDTF
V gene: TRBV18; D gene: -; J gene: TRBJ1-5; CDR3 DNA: TGTGCCAGCTCACCACAGGGAGGGAGCAATCAGCCCCAGCATTTT; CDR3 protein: CASSPQGGSNQPQHF
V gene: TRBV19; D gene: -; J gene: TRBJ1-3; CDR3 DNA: TGTGCCAGTAGTATGGGCCAATCCACTGGAAACACCATATATTTT; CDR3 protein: CASSMGQSTGNTIYF
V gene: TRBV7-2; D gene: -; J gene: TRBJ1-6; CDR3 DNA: TGTGCCAGCTGTGGGGAGGCTAGCTCCTATAATTCACCCCTCCACTTT; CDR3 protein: CASCGEASSYNSPLHF
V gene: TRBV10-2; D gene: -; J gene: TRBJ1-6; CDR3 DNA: TGCGCCAGCAACAAGGGAGTGGTTTCACCCCTCCACTTT; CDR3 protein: CASNKGVVSPLHF
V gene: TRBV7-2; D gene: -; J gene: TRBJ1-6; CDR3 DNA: TGTGCCAGCAGCTTGTACAGGGTCGATAATTCACCCCTCCACTTT; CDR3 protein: CASSLYRVDNSPLHF